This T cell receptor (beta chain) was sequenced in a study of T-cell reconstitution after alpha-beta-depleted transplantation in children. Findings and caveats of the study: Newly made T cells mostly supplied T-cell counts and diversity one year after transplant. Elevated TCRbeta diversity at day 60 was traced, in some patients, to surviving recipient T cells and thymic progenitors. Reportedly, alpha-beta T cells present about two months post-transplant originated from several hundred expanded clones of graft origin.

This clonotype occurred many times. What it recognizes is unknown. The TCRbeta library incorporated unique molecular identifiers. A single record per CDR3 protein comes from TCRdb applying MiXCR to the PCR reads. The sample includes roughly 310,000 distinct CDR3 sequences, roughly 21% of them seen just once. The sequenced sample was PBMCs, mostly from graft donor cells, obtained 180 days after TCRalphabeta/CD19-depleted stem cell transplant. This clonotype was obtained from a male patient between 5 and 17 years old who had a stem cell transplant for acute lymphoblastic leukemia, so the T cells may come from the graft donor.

The CDR3, as DNA: TGTGCCAGCAGTTTCCGTCGAGGGACTTACGAGCAGTACTTC. This sequence encodes CASSFRRGTYEQYF. The J gene is TRBJ2-7, the V gene TRBV12-3 or TRBV12-4; possibly TRBD2 for D (6 bases). This CDR3 is 14 amino acids long. V dropped 3 bases and J dropped 4 bases, with 13 bases sitting between them.